This T cell receptor (beta chain) was profiled in a study of T-cell memory formation after mild COVID-19. Study-level information: Each donor largely had its own TCR clusters.

As to this clonotype: Its antigen is unidentified.

From 5'RACE with constant-segment primers came TCR alpha and TCR beta cDNA libraries that carried sample barcodes and UMIs. MiXCR, run by TCRdb on the 5' RACE reads, gives a single entry per CDR3 protein. The sample has under 450,000 distinct CDR3 sequences; 20% are singletons. Findings and limits, study-wide: Prior to infection, memory already included some responding clones, suggesting cross-reactive memory joined. Clones that contracted clustered mainly in CM and EM if CD4+ and in EMRA if CD8+.

The CDR3 has 17 residues. The V gene lost 7 bases and the J gene lost 2 bases, with 23 bases spanning the gap. CDR1 SGHVS and CDR2 FQNEAQ come from the germline V gene. This receptor was taken from a man between 18 and 29 years old who had mild COVID-19 (a few samples of this study predate the infection). Cell type and time point are not known. The chain combines TRBV7-8 with TRBJ2-5, with a tentative D call TRBD2 (6 bases). Sequenced sample: PBMCs or a T cell subset sorted from them (not recorded which). CDR3 in DNA: TGTGCCAGCACCCGATGGCGAAGCGCGGGGCCGCAAGAGACCCAGTACTTC. It yields the protein CASTRWRSAGPQETQYF.